This TCR beta chain appears in the sequencing data of a study of cytomegalovirus exposure and HLA in healthy donors. On the study more broadly: The 90 to 150 validation repertoires matched the roughly 630 first-cohort repertoires in platform, a later analysis reported.

Clones were read by immunoSEQ multiplex PCR, and TCRdb kept only the in-frame ones, dropping some. The table records around 200,000 clones, approximately 84% of them present only once. The V end lost 0 bases, the J end lost 8 bases, and 7 bases lay between the germline ends. The CDR3 contains 12 residues. From germline, CDR1 is MNHEY and CDR2 SVGAGI. By share, this clone counts as medium-sized. The sequence derives from a woman under 30 in good health and CMV-seropositive. Sequences were obtained from PBMCs. V usage is TRBV6-5 and J usage is TRBJ1-1, with TRBD1 as a possible D gene (6 bases). Here the CDR3 reads CASSYSRGEAFF. The CDR3, as DNA: TGTGCCAGCAGTTACTCGAGGGGGGAAGCTTTCTTT.